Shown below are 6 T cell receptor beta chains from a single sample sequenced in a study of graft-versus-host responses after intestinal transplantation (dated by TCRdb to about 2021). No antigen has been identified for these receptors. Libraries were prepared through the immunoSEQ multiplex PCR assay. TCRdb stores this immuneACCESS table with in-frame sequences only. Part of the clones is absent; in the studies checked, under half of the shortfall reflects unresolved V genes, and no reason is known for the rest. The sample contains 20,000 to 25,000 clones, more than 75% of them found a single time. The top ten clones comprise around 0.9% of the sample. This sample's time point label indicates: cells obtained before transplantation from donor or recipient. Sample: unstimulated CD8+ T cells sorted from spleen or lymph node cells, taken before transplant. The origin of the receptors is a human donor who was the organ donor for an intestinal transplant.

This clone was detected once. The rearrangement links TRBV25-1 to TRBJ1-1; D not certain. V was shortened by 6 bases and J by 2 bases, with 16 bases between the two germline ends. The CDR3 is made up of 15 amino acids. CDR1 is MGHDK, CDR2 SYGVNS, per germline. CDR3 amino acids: CASRAPRGLNTEAFF. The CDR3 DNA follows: TGTGCCAGCAGGGCCCCGAGAGGGCTAAACACTGAAGCTTTCTTT. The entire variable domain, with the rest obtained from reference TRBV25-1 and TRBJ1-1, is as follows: EADIYQTPRYLVIGTGKKITLECSQTMGHDKMYWYQQDPGMELHLIHYSYGVNSTEKGDLSSESTVSRIRTEHFPLTLESARPSHTSQYLCASRAPRGLNTEAFFGQGTRLTVV.

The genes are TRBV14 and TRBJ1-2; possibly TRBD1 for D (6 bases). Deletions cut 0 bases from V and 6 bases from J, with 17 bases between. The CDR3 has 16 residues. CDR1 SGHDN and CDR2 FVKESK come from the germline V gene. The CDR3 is CASSQDRKGGRNGYTF. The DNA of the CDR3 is TGTGCCAGCAGCCAAGACAGAAAGGGGGGGCGTAATGGCTACACCTTC. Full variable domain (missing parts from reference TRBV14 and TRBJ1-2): EAGVTQFPSHSVIEKGQTVTLRCDPISGHDNLYWYRRVMGKEIKFLLHFVKESKQDESGMPNNRFLAERTGGTYSTLKVQPAELEDSGVYFCASSQDRKGGRNGYTFGSGTRLTVV.

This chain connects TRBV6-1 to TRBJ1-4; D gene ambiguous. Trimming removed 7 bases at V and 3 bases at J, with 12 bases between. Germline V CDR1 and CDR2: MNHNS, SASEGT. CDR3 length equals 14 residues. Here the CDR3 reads CASIIGGANEKLFF. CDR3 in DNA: TGTGCCAGCATTATTGGCGGCGCTAATGAAAAACTGTTTTTT.

DNA for the CDR3: TGTGCCAGCAGCTCCGTAGGGGAAGAGACCCAGTACTTC. Translated: CASSSVGEETQYF. The rearrangement links TRBV7-2 to TRBJ2-5, with a weak D call TRBD1 (5 bases). Germline lookup yields CDR1 SGHTA and CDR2 FQGNSA. This CDR3 spans 13 amino acids. Trimming stripped 4 bases from V and 3 bases from J, with 9 bases between.

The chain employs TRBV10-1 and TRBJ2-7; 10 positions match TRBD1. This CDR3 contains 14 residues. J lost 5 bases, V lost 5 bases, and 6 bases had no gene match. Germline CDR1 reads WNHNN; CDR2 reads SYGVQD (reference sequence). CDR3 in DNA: TGCGCCAGCAGTCCCGGGACAGGGGAGGACGAGCAGTACTTC. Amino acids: CASSPGTGEDEQYF.

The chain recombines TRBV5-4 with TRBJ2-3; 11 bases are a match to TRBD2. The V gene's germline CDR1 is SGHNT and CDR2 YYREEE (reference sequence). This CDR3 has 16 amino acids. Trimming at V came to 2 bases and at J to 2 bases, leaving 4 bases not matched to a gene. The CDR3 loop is CASSFPTSGITDTQYF. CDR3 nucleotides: TGTGCCAGCAGCTTCCCGACTAGCGGGATCACAGATACGCAGTATTTT.